This T cell receptor (beta chain) derives from a study of cytomegalovirus exposure and HLA in healthy donors. Study at large: Clustering assigned approximately 78% of the roughly 430 genotyped donors to the Caucasian-associated ancestry cluster.

Study outcomes and limitations: When analyzed later, a missense DCLRE1C variant was found to be linked to TCR beta V- and J-gene trimming. At a 0.05 false discovery rate, a later analysis found about 17,000 TCR beta sequences to be associated with HLA alleles.

Worth noting for this clone: The antigen is unknown.

The PCR contained 60 Vbeta and 13 Jbeta primers. Clones were read by immunoSEQ multiplex PCR, and TCRdb kept only the in-frame ones, dropping some. Counted here are around 130,000 clones, about 81% occurring once; the ten biggest clones make up 5.5% to 7%. Donors consisted of healthy bone marrow donors. Per germline, CDR1 SGHRS and CDR2 YFSETQ. V dropped 0 bases and J dropped 3 bases, with 9 bases sitting between them. This CDR3 is 14 amino acids long. The sequenced sample consisted of PBMCs. The TCR sequence derives from a woman aged 40 to 55 in good health and CMV-seropositive. The rearrangement uses TRBV5-1 and TRBJ1-1; D unclear. The CDR3 is CASSLAYLDTEAFF. The CDR3, as DNA: TGCGCCAGCAGCTTGGCCTATTTGGACACTGAAGCTTTCTTT.